This T cell receptor beta chain was retrieved from a study of blood T cell repertoires in COVID-19. Trimming took 4 bases from V and 4 from J, leaving 17 bases between them. This CDR3 is built from 15 residues. Germline values: CDR1 SGHRS, CDR2 YFSETQ. Assay used: immunoSEQ multiplex PCR; TCRdb lists only in-frame clones, some missing. The profile shows about 480,000 clones, about nine tenths of them singletons. The study drew participants aged about 18 to 89 years from under 30 US areas. Cohort assignment relied on participant-reported clinical history. The chain is built from TRBV5-1 and TRBJ1-2; possibly TRBD1 for D (5 bases). This TCR came from a woman aged 55-70 years who had recovered from COVID-19. The specimen sequenced was PBMCs or T cells enriched from blood (not recorded which). The CDR3 DNA sequence: TGCGCCAGCAGCGGAACGTTCAGCGGGGGCTATGGCTACACCTTC. Translation: CASSGTFSGGYGYTF.